These 29 T cell receptor beta chains originate from one sample sequenced in a study of cytomegalovirus exposure and HLA in healthy donors. The PCR made use of 60 Vbeta and 13 Jbeta primers. Some clones are missing from TCRdb's copy, which holds only in-frame ones; the method was immunoSEQ multiplex PCR. The sample includes around 150,000 clones, 80% of them seen just once. The source material was PBMCs. These receptors were taken from a man aged 18-30 years in good health and CMV-seropositive.

J is TRBJ2-7 and V is TRBV5-6; the match to TRBD1 covers 11 bases. The CDR3 has 14 residues. With 3 bases clipped from V and 3 bases from J, the junction kept 2 bases outside the gene matches. Germline CDR1 is SGHDT and CDR2 is YYEEEE. CDR3 DNA: TGTGCCAGCAGCTGGGGACAGGGGGGCTACGAGCAGTACTTC. Amino acids: CASSWGQGGYEQYF. The variable domain in full, completed from reference TRBV5-6 and TRBJ2-7, reads DAGVTQSPTHLIKTRGQQVTLRCSPKSGHDTVSWYQQALGQGPQFIFQYYEEEERQRGNFPDRFSGHQFPNYSSELNVNALLLGDSALYLCASSWGQGGYEQYFGPGTRLTVT.

The chain has TRBV25-1 and TRBJ1-4; D perhaps matches TRBD1 (5 bases). The CDR3 has 15 amino acids. Deletions cut 2 bases from V and 6 bases from J, with 13 bases between. Germline V gene lookup returns CDR1 MGHDK and CDR2 SYGVNS. The CDR3 region is CASSEIQGLHEKLFF. The CDR3 DNA reads as TGTGCCAGCAGTGAAATTCAGGGCCTGCATGAAAAACTGTTTTTT. Full variable domain (remainder filled in from reference TRBV25-1 and TRBJ1-4): EADIYQTPRYLVIGTGKKITLECSQTMGHDKMYWYQQDPGMELHLIHYSYGVNSTEKGDLSSESTVSRIRTEHFPLTLESARPSHTSQYLCASSEIQGLHEKLFFGSGTQLSVL.

Note on this clone: The same CDR3 is also encoded by other DNA sequences in this sample. The V call is TRBV5-1, the J call TRBJ2-1; 7 bases match TRBD2. The ends lost 3 bases at V and 4 bases at J; junction bases unmatched: 4. Germline CDR1 SGHRS, CDR2 YFSETQ. The CDR3 has 14 residues. The CDR3 is CASSWGGTYNEQFF. The DNA for the CDR3 is TGCGCCAGCAGCTGGGGAGGGACTTACAATGAGCAGTTCTTC.

The J gene is TRBJ2-5, the V gene TRBV15; 9 bases match TRBD1. Germline CDR1 reads LNHNV; CDR2 reads YYDKDF (reference sequence). Trimming removed 4 bases from V and 2 bases from J; junction bases left unmatched: 11. This CDR3 contains 17 residues. This CDR3 reads CATSKRIRGQGQETQYF. CDR3 in DNA: TGTGCCACCAGCAAGAGGATTAGGGGACAGGGACAAGAGACCCAGTACTTC.

V is TRBV4-3 and J is TRBJ1-2; weak D call: TRBD1 (6 bases). The CDR3 length is 14 residues. The V end was cut by 1 base, the J end by 4 bases, with 10 bases between. The V gene's germline CDR1 is LGHNA and CDR2 YSLEER. CDR3 amino acids: CASSQVPRGYGYTF. Here the CDR3 DNA reads TGCGCCAGCAGCCAAGTCCCCAGGGGCTATGGCTACACCTTC.

V is TRBV15 and J is TRBJ1-1; 7 nucleotides align to TRBD1. This CDR3 region has 15 residues. Germline V CDR1 and CDR2: LNHNV, YYDKDF (reference sequence). The V and J ends lost 1 base and 2 bases, in that order; junction bases with no gene match: 4. Here the CDR3 reads CATSRARQGNTEAFF. In DNA, the CDR3 is TGTGCCACCAGCAGAGCGCGACAGGGAAACACTGAAGCTTTCTTT.

The J gene is TRBJ2-3, the V gene TRBV7-2; tentative D call: TRBD1 (6 bases). CDR1 and CDR2 (germline): SGHTA, FQGNSA. V gave up 1 base and J gave up 7 bases, with 18 bases separating them. CDR3 length equals 16 residues. The CDR3 spells CASSLGFGGQENTQYF. The CDR3 DNA follows: TGTGCCAGCAGCTTAGGGTTTGGGGGACAAGAAAATACGCAGTATTTT.

This clone appeared a few times. The J gene is TRBJ2-4, the V gene TRBV2; D perhaps matches TRBD1 (5 bases). CDR1 and CDR2 (germline): SNHLY, FYNNEI. V was trimmed by 1 base and J by 6 bases, leaving 10 bases between them. The CDR3 sequence is 14 residues long. CDR3 loop: CASSEGGTSNIQYF. CDR3 bases: TGTGCCAGCAGTGAAGGGGGCACCTCAAACATTCAGTACTTC.

The J gene is TRBJ1-2, the V gene TRBV21-1; the D call in the table, TRBD1, was not verified against the DNA. TRBV21-1 is an annotated pseudogene. The CDR3 runs 12 residues. The CDR3 region is CASSKGEGAKDF. CDR3 coding DNA: TGTGCCAGCAGCAAAGGAGAAGGGGCGAAGGACTTC.

The chain joins TRBV7-9 to TRBJ2-5; D is perhaps TRBD2 (5 bases). The CDR3 totals 14 residues. From germline, CDR1 is SEHNR and CDR2 FQNEAQ (reference sequence). Trimming removed 5 bases at V and 1 base at J, with 11 bases between. The CDR3 protein is CASSPPEGQETQYF. CDR3 coding DNA: TGTGCCAGCAGCCCACCCGAGGGCCAAGAGACCCAGTACTTC.

The chain employs TRBV5-6 and TRBJ2-2; no clear D. Germline CDR1 is SGHDT and CDR2 is YYEEEE. V dropped 2 bases and J dropped 0 bases, with 5 bases sitting between them. The CDR3 has 14 amino acids. Here the CDR3 reads CASSFSSNTGELFF. CDR3 nucleotides: TGTGCCAGCAGCTTTAGCTCGAACACCGGGGAGCTGTTTTTT.

This clone was found a few times. CDR3 sequence (DNA): TGCGCCAGCAGCTTGGAGGGAGGCTATGGCTACACCTTC. The encoded protein is CASSLEGGYGYTF. The chain combines TRBV5-1 with TRBJ1-2; no clear D. The CDR3 spans 13 residues. CDR1 and CDR2 from the germline V gene are SGHRS and YFSETQ. V was trimmed by 0 bases and J by 4 bases, leaving 7 bases between them.

V and J are TRBV5-1 and TRBJ2-1; the D gene is possibly TRBD1 (6 bases). Per the germline V gene, CDR1 is SGHRS and CDR2 is YFSETQ. Between the trimmed V and J ends, which lost 0 bases and 3 bases, there was a span of 16 bases. CDR3 length equals 17 residues. The CDR3 loop is CASSLGGRTDYYNEQFF. The CDR3 coding sequence is TGCGCCAGCAGCTTGGGAGGCAGGACAGACTACTACAATGAGCAGTTCTTC.

The V call is TRBV5-1, the J call TRBJ2-3; D gene unclear. CDR1 is SGHRS, CDR2 YFSETQ, per germline. The CDR3 covers 15 residues. The V end was cut by 0 bases, the J end by 2 bases, with 10 bases between. CDR3 loop: CASSLGGASTDTQYF. CDR3 DNA: TGCGCCAGCAGCTTGGGCGGAGCCTCCACAGATACGCAGTATTTT.

The count of this clone is one. In DNA, the CDR3 is TGCGCCAGCAGTGAAAGCGGGATAGCCAATGAGCAGTTCTTC. This sequence encodes CASSESGIANEQFF. This chain uses TRBV10-1 with TRBJ2-1; 7 bases match TRBD2. There are 14 residues in the CDR3. Germline V gene data show CDR1 as WNHNN and CDR2 as SYGVQD (reference sequence). Germline trimming cut 3 bases from V and 6 bases from J; bases unmatched to any gene: 5.

The chain uses TRBV29-1 and TRBJ2-1; D remains ambiguous. Germline CDR1 and CDR2: SQVTM and ANQGSEA. The CDR3 covers 17 residues. V was clipped by 0 bases and J by 0 bases, with 15 bases between them. The CDR3 protein is CSVEDVPQASSYNEQFF. The CDR3 coding sequence is TGCAGCGTTGAAGATGTCCCCCAAGCTAGCTCCTACAATGAGCAGTTCTTC.

V is TRBV6-1 and J is TRBJ2-2; 9 bases line up with TRBD1. CDR3 size: 15 residues. V was clipped by 2 bases and J by 4 bases; unmatched bases: 2. The germline CDR1 and CDR2 sequences are MNHNS and SASEGT. CDR3: CASSERDRATGELFF. Written as DNA, the CDR3 is TGTGCCAGCAGTGAACGGGACAGGGCCACCGGGGAGCTGTTTTTT.

The J gene is TRBJ2-7, the V gene TRBV27, with unresolved D. Per germline, CDR1 MNHEY and CDR2 SMNVEV (reference sequence). This CDR3 is built from 10 residues. The CDR3 bases are TGTGCTGCTTGGCCCTACGAGCAGTACTTC. It is translated as CAAWPYEQYF.

The rearrangement joins TRBV7-2 to TRBJ2-3; tentatively, D is TRBD2 (5 bases). Germline CDR1 is SGHTA and CDR2 is FQGNSA. CDR3 length equals 14 residues. Trimming left V 0 bases short and J 5 bases short, with 9 bases between. The CDR3 DNA is TGTGCCAGCAGCTTAGCGGGAGCAGGAGATACGCAGTATTTT. It codes for CASSLAGAGDTQYF.

The chain joins TRBV19 to TRBJ2-3; D might be TRBD1 (6 bases). V shed 4 bases and J shed 5 bases, with 19 bases lying between them. CDR1 is LNHDA and CDR2 is SQIVND in the germline V gene (reference sequence). The CDR3 length is 16 residues. The CDR3 loop is CASSRGGQIVRDTQYF. CDR3 bases: TGTGCCAGTAGTAGAGGCGGACAGATAGTTCGAGATACGCAGTATTTT.

This clone turned up a few times. The rearrangement uses TRBV9 and TRBJ1-2; D perhaps matches TRBD1 (5 bases). Looked up from germline, CDR1 is SGDLS and CDR2 is YYNGEE. Trimming stripped 0 bases from V and 4 bases from J, with 10 bases between. The CDR3 is made up of 14 amino acids. The CDR3 DNA reads TGTGCCAGCAGCGTAGGTGGAGGGACCTATGGCTACACCTTC. The encoded protein is CASSVGGGTYGYTF.

The chain combines TRBV27 with TRBJ2-5; 7 nucleotides align to TRBD1. Germline lookup yields CDR1 MNHEY and CDR2 SMNVEV (reference sequence). This CDR3 has 15 residues. V trimming: 7 bases; J trimming: 5 bases; junction bases outside the gene matches: 13. CDR3 nucleotide sequence: TGTGCCAGCACCCAGGGGCCGACAGGGCGGGAGACCCAGTACTTC. It translates to CASTQGPTGRETQYF.

Only one count was recorded for this clone. The chain employs TRBV5-1 and TRBJ1-5, with 7 bases lining up with TRBD1. The germline gives CDR1 SGHRS, CDR2 YFSETQ. V was pared by 4 bases and J by 0 bases, with 7 bases of the junction left unmatched. CDR3 length equals 16 residues. The CDR3 spells CASSPTGAFSNQPQHF. The CDR3 region has the DNA TGCGCCAGCAGCCCTACAGGGGCATTTAGCAATCAGCCCCAGCATTTT.

J is TRBJ2-5 and V is TRBV6-1; D might be TRBD2 (7 bases). This CDR3 is 15 amino acids long. From germline, CDR1 is MNHNS and CDR2 SASEGT. V was clipped by 4 bases and J by 5 bases, with 17 bases between them. The CDR3 protein is CASSGLVGGPETQYF. CDR3 sequence (DNA): TGTGCCAGCAGTGGTCTAGTGGGGGGGCCTGAGACCCAGTACTTC.

The chain uses TRBV5-1 and TRBJ2-7; weak D call: TRBD2 (7 bases). The CDR3 is 17 amino acids. CDR1 is SGHRS and CDR2 is YFSETQ in the germline V gene. The germline V and J ends were trimmed by 4 bases and 4 bases, with 24 bases remaining between them. CDR3 sequence: CASSLAAGAPSLYEQYF. In DNA form, the CDR3 reads TGCGCCAGCAGCCTCGCGGCGGGGGCCCCTTCCCTATACGAGCAGTACTTC.

The chain is built from TRBV6-1 and TRBJ2-7, with a tentative D call TRBD2 (6 bases). Looked up from germline, CDR1 is MNHNS and CDR2 is SASEGT. This CDR3 region has 14 residues. The germline V and J ends were trimmed by 4 bases and 5 bases, with 15 bases remaining between them. The CDR3, as DNA: TGTGCCAGCAGTGCTGGGGGGAGTTGGCACGAGCAGTACTTC. Translation: CASSAGGSWHEQYF.

The gene calls are TRBV7-9 and TRBJ2-7; perhaps TRBD2 as D (5 bases). There are 13 residues in the CDR3. V was pared by 0 bases and J by 4 bases, with 7 bases between. Per the germline V gene, CDR1 is SEHNR and CDR2 is FQNEAQ (reference sequence). CDR3 in DNA: TGTGCCAGCAGCTTAGCCGGGGTTTACGAGCAGTACTTC. This translates into CASSLAGVYEQYF.

The chain combines TRBV4-1 with TRBJ1-5; D unresolved. Germline lookup yields CDR1 MGHRA and CDR2 YSYEKL. Trimming shortened V by 0 bases and J by 5 bases, and 5 bases separated the two germline ends. The CDR3 totals 13 residues. The CDR3 coding sequence is TGCGCCAGCAGCCAAGACGGTTATCAGCCCCAGCATTTT. Translation: CASSQDGYQPQHF.

CDR3 in amino acids: CASSPPRATGNEQFF. DNA of the CDR3: TGTGCCAGCAGCCCCCCCCGAGCCACGGGGAATGAGCAGTTCTTC. The chain employs TRBV7-8 and TRBJ2-1; maybe TRBD2 (5 bases). There are 15 residues in the CDR3. V was cut by 5 bases and J by 7 bases, with 18 bases left in between. Germline V CDR1 and CDR2: SGHVS, FQNEAQ. The entire variable domain, with the rest obtained from reference TRBV7-8 and TRBJ2-1, is as follows: GAGVSQSPRYKVAKRGQDVALRCDPISGHVSLFWYQQALGQGPEFLTYFQNEAQLDKSGLPSDRFFAERPEGSVSTLKIQRTQQEDSAVYLCASSPPRATGNEQFFGPGTRLTVL.